These 18 T cell receptor beta chains originate from one sample sequenced in a study of control samples from healthy donors and cancer patients. Method: immunoSEQ multiplex PCR; TCRdb's copy keeps in-frame clones and lacks some. This table holds some 130,000 clones, approximately 90% found once. Material: blood. All receptors come from a man aged 35-49 years in good health.

The chain combines TRBV7-3 with TRBJ2-3; D unresolved. Germline assignment: CDR1 SGHTA and CDR2 FQGTGA. The V end was cut by 2 bases, the J end by 4 bases, with 16 bases between. CDR3 length equals 16 residues. The CDR3 here is CASSLGPGPQPDTQYF. In nucleotides, the CDR3 is TGTGCCAGCAGCTTAGGGCCGGGTCCTCAGCCAGATACGCAGTATTTT.

The chain recombines TRBV13 with TRBJ1-1; the match to TRBD1 covers 7 bases. Germline V gene sequence: CDR1 PRHDT, CDR2 FYEKMQ (reference sequence). V dropped 5 bases and J dropped 7; count of bases not matched to a gene: 4. The CDR3 is 12 residues long. Written as DNA, the CDR3 is TGTGCCAGCAGCCCCAGGGGGAATGAAGCTTTCTTT. The encoded protein is CASSPRGNEAFF. The entire variable domain, with the rest obtained from reference TRBV13 and TRBJ1-1, is as follows: AAGVIQSPRHLIKEKRETATLKCYPIPRHDTVYWYQQGPGQDPQFLISFYEKMQSDKGSIPDRFSAQQFSDYHSELNMSSLELGDSALYFCASSPRGNEAFFGQGTRLTVV.

The rearrangement links TRBV7-8 to TRBJ1-5; possibly TRBD1 for D (6 bases). V lost 5 bases, J lost 0 bases, and 32 bases lay in between. The CDR3 extends over 22 amino acids. Germline V lookup: CDR1 SGHVS, CDR2 FQNEAQ. DNA for the CDR3: TGTGCCAGCAGCCCCCGCCTTCACACAATTACTATACAGGGTAGTAGCAATCAGCCCCAGCATTTT. It yields the protein CASSPRLHTITIQGSSNQPQHF. Supplemented by reference TRBV7-8 and TRBJ1-5, the full variable domain reads GAGVSQSPRYKVAKRGQDVALRCDPISGHVSLFWYQQALGQGPEFLTYFQNEAQLDKSGLPSDRFFAERPEGSVSTLKIQRTQQEDSAVYLCASSPRLHTITIQGSSNQPQHFGDGTRLSIL.

This rearrangement joins TRBV5-1 to TRBJ2-7, with 9 bases aligning to TRBD1. Losses at the gene ends were 4 bases for V and 3 bases for J; bases not matched to a gene: 11. Germline-derived CDR1 and CDR2 are SGHRS and YFSETQ. The CDR3 is 16 amino acids. Here the CDR3 DNA reads TGCGCCAGCAGCGGAATACCGGGACAGGGTTTCTACGAGCAGTACTTC. Translating gives CASSGIPGQGFYEQYF. The full variable domain, rest sourced from reference TRBV5-1 and TRBJ2-7, is KAGVTQTPRYLIKTRGQQVTLSCSPISGHRSVSWYQQTPGQGLQFLFEYFSETQRNKGNFPGRFSGRQFSNSRSEMNVSTLELGDSALYLCASSGIPGQGFYEQYFGPGTRLTVT.

The chain uses TRBV3-1 (or the pseudogene TRBV3-2) and TRBJ1-1; D gene uncertain. V shed 2 bases and J shed 10 bases, with 17 bases lying between them. The CDR3 sequence is 14 residues long. Germline loops: CDR1 LGHDT, CDR2 YNNKEL (reference sequence). Written as DNA, the CDR3 is TGTGCCAGCAGCCAACGGGGAAGGGAAGGAACAGCTTTCTTT. Protein: CASSQRGREGTAFF.

This clone appeared a single time. This chain uses TRBV28 with TRBJ2-5, with D possibly matching TRBD1 (6 bases). Trimming removed 6 bases at V and 4 bases at J, with 12 bases between. CDR1 and CDR2 from the germline V gene are MDHEN and SYDVKM. The CDR3 runs to 13 residues. This chain's CDR3 is CASRRSRGETQYF. CDR3 nucleotides: TGTGCCAGCAGAAGGTCCAGGGGAGAGACCCAGTACTTC.

The chain has TRBV19 and TRBJ2-3, with 13 bases identical to TRBD2. The CDR3 runs to 18 residues. Trimming cost V 4 bases and J 5 bases; bases outside gene matches: 12. The germline V gene has CDR1 LNHDA and CDR2 SQIVND (reference sequence). In nucleotides, the CDR3 is TGTGCCAGTAGTAGGGCCGGGACTAGCGGGGCAGGGGGAGATACGCAGTATTTT. It specifies CASSRAGTSGAGGDTQYF.

The V and J genes are TRBV2 and TRBJ1-2; 8 bases align to TRBD1. With 3 bases clipped from V and 8 bases from J, the junction kept 2 bases outside the gene matches. Germline V gene data show CDR1 as SNHLY and CDR2 as FYNNEI. The CDR3 has 12 residues. The CDR3 nucleotides read TGTGCCAGCAGTGACAGGGGGCGCGGCTACACCTTC. This gives the protein CASSDRGRGYTF.

V usage is TRBV5-1 and J usage is TRBJ2-5, with TRBD1 as a possible D gene (7 bases). The CDR3 runs to 16 residues. V shed 0 bases and J shed 5 bases, with 17 bases lying between them. Per germline, CDR1 SGHRS and CDR2 YFSETQ. The CDR3 is CASSLGDRVGGETQYF. In nucleotides, the CDR3 is TGCGCCAGCAGCTTGGGCGACAGGGTTGGGGGGGAGACCCAGTACTTC.

This clone was recorded once. This chain joins TRBV19 and TRBJ2-7; D possibly corresponds to TRBD1 (5 bases). Between the trimmed V and J ends, which lost 6 bases and 3 bases, there was a span of 9 bases. There are 12 residues in the CDR3. The germline V gene encodes CDR1 LNHDA and CDR2 SQIVND (reference sequence). The CDR3 DNA follows: TGTGCCAGTAGCGGACACAGCTACGAGCAGTACTTC. The encoded protein is CASSGHSYEQYF.

The J gene is TRBJ2-7, the V gene TRBV6-1; TRBD2 matches 8 bases. In germline, CDR1 is MNHNS, CDR2 SASEGT. This CDR3 has 16 amino acids. V shed 1 base and J 3 bases; nucleotides not matched to a gene: 8. CDR3 region: CASSEEGIAGYYEQYF. The CDR3 DNA reads as TGTGCCAGCAGTGAAGAGGGGATAGCGGGGTACTACGAGCAGTACTTC.

This chain links TRBV25-1 with TRBJ1-2, with a tentative D call TRBD1 (5 bases). CDR3 length: 15 amino acids. V lost 5 bases and J lost 3, with 16 bases in between. From germline, CDR1 is MGHDK and CDR2 SYGVNS. The CDR3 DNA sequence: TGTGCCAGCAGTCCAATGGGAATGGGGGACTATGGCTACACCTTC. This encodes CASSPMGMGDYGYTF.

The chain employs TRBV28 and TRBJ1-6, with D possibly being TRBD1 (5 bases). This CDR3 spans 15 amino acids. The germline CDR1 and CDR2 sequences are MDHEN and SYDVKM. Trimming removed 6 bases at V and 9 bases at J, with 18 bases between. In nucleotides, the CDR3 is TGTGCCAGCAGCCTCTTCAGGGTTCAGTCTTCACCCCTCCACTTT. It is translated as CASSLFRVQSSPLHF.

The J gene is TRBJ2-5, the V gene TRBV2; 7 bases line up with TRBD1. After removal of 6 bases from V and 5 bases from J, the junction contained 12 bases not matched to a gene. This CDR3 has 15 amino acids. Germline lookup yields CDR1 SNHLY and CDR2 FYNNEI. CDR3 region: CASSDKTGLYETQYF. For the CDR3, the DNA is TGTGCCAGCAGCGATAAGACAGGGCTGTATGAGACCCAGTACTTC.

The table lists this clone with a few counts. This chain joins TRBV7-8 and TRBJ1-1; D ambiguous. Germline lookup yields CDR1 SGHVS and CDR2 FQNEAQ. The CDR3 has 14 amino acids. The V and J ends lost 2 bases and 4 bases respectively, with 11 bases between them. The CDR3 sequence: CASSLHSRSTEAFF. The CDR3 DNA follows: TGTGCCAGCAGCTTACACAGTAGGAGCACTGAAGCTTTCTTT.

In regard to this clone: Additional DNA sequences in this sample encode the identical CDR3. CDR3 sequence: CASSLGADTQYF. CDR3 bases: TGTGCCAGCAGCTTAGGGGCGGATACGCAGTATTTT. V usage is TRBV7-9 and J usage is TRBJ2-3; D gene uncertain. CDR1 and CDR2 (germline): SEHNR, FQNEAQ (reference sequence). V was clipped by 1 base and J by 6 bases, with 5 bases between them. The CDR3 spans 12 residues. The full variable domain, completed using reference TRBV7-9 and TRBJ2-3, is DTGVSQNPRHKITKRGQNVTFRCDPISEHNRLYWYRQTLGQGPEFLTYFQNEAQLEKSRLLSDRFSAERPKGSFSTLEIQRTEQGDSAMYLCASSLGADTQYFGPGTRLTVL.

This chain joins TRBV12-3 or TRBV12-4 and TRBJ2-5; D not certain. The CDR3 covers 12 residues. V dropped 3 bases and J dropped 13 bases, with 15 bases sitting between them. As DNA, the CDR3 is TGTGCCAGCAGTTTTGGTAGTGCCTCCATGTACTTC. This translates into CASSFGSASMYF.

The V gene is TRBV28, the J gene TRBJ2-1; 16 bases map to TRBD2. Trimming removed 2 bases from V and 7 bases from J; junction bases left unmatched: 5. The CDR3 runs to 17 residues. CDR1 and CDR2 (germline): MDHEN, SYDVKM. The chain's CDR3 is CASSLMTGLAGGNEQFF. Here the CDR3 DNA reads TGTGCCAGCAGTTTAATGACGGGACTAGCGGGGGGGAATGAGCAGTTCTTC.